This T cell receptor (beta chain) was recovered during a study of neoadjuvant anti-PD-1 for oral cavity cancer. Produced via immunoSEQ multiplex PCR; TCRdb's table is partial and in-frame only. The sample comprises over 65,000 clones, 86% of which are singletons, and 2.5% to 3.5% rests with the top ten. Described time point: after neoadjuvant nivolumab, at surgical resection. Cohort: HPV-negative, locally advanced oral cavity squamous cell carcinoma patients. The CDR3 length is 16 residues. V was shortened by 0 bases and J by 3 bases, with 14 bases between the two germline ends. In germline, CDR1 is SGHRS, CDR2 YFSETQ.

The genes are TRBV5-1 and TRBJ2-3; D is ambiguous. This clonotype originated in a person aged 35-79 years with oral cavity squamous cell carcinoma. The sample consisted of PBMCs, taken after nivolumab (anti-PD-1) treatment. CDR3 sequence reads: CASSLGGFALTDTQYF. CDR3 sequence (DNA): TGCGCCAGCAGCTTGGGGGGTTTTGCTCTAACAGATACGCAGTATTTT.